This paragraph covers one T cell receptor beta chain sequence. Its antigen is currently unknown. This record belongs to a study of memory CD4+ T cells and cytomegalovirus serostatus. Study findings and constraints: About 40% of the roughly 150 known CMV-associated TCRbeta sequences appeared in CD4+ memory. The CMV-associated TCR signature appears largely within the CD4+ memory repertoire.

Assay: immunoSEQ multiplex PCR; the TCRdb copy retains only in-frame clones and omits some. The sample has approximately 52,000 clones; 75% to 85% are singletons. Germline V gene sequence: CDR1 SGHRS, CDR2 YFSETQ. CDR3 size: 15 residues. V was pared by 2 bases and J by 4 bases, with 13 bases between. Single viable CD3+CD4+CD8-CD45RO+ cells were sorted as the memory CD4+ T cells. Total CD4+ T cells were enriched by CD4 positive selection. The TCR comes from an adult in good health and CMV-seronegative. The source material was memory CD4+ T cells from blood. The chain employs TRBV5-1 and TRBJ2-1; D is perhaps TRBD1 (6 bases). The CDR3: CASSFQTGSYNEQFF. The CDR3 nucleotides are TGCGCCAGCAGCTTCCAGACAGGATCTTACAATGAGCAGTTCTTC. The complete variable domain, with remaining parts taken from reference TRBV5-1 and TRBJ2-1, reads KAGVTQTPRYLIKTRGQQVTLSCSPISGHRSVSWYQQTPGQGLQFLFEYFSETQRNKGNFPGRFSGRQFSNSRSEMNVSTLELGDSALYLCASSFQTGSYNEQFFGPGTRLTVL.